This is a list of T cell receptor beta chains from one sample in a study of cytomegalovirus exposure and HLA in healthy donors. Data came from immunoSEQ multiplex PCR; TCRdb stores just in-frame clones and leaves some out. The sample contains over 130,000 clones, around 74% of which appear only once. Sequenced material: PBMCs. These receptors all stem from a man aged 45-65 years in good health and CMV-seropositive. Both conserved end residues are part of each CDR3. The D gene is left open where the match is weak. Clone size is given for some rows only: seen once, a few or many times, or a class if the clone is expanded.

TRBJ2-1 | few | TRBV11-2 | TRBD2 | TGTGCCAGCAGCTTAGTAGCGGGAGTATCCCTCAATGAGCAGTTCTTC | CASSLVAGVSLNEQFF
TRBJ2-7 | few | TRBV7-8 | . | TGTGCCAGCAGCTTAGCCGGGGAAACCTACGAGCAGTACTTC | CASSLAGETYEQYF
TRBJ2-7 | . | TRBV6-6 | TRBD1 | TGTGCCAGCAGTTACTGGGCAGGGGGCTCCGAGCAGTACTTC | CASSYWAGGSEQYF
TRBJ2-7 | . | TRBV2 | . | TGTGCCAGCAGTGAAACCCGGGTAGCCTACGAGCAGTACTTC | CASSETRVAYEQYF
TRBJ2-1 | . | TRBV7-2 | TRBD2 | TGTGCCAGCAGCCGACCCACTAGCGGGAGAAGTGAGCAGTTCTTC | CASSRPTSGRSEQFF
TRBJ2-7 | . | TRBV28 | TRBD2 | TGTGCCAGCAGGCTCGGGAGGAGTAACGAGCAGTACTTC | CASRLGRSNEQYF
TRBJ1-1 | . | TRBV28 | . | TGTGCCAGCAGTTTATGGGGGCAGTACACTGAAGCTTTCTTT | CASSLWGQYTEAFF
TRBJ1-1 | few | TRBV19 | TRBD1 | TGTGCCAGTAGTACATCCAGGGGGCAAACTGAAGCTTTCTTT | CASSTSRGQTEAFF
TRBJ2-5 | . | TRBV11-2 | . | TGTGCCAGCAGCTTAAATCGCAGAGAGACCCAGTACTTC | CASSLNRRETQYF
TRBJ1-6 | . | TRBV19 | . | TGTGCCAGTAGTGCTTCAGGGTCCACTAATTCACCCCTCCACTTT | CASSASGSTNSPLHF
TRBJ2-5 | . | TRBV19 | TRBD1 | TGTGCCAGTAGTAGGGGGACAGCCCAAGAGACCCAGTACTTC | CASSRGTAQETQYF
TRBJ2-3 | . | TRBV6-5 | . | TGTGCCAGCAGTTACTCACGGGGGTCGGATACGCAGTATTTT | CASSYSRGSDTQYF
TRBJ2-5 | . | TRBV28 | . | TGTGCCAGCAGTTCCCCGTTGGAGACCCAGTACTTC | CASSSPLETQYF
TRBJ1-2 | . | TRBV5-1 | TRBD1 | TGCGCCAGCAGCCAAGATCAAACAGGGGACTATGGCTACACCTTC | CASSQDQTGDYGYTF
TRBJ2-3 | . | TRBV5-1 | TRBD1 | TGCGCCAGCAGCTTGGAAGGGGGCTGGGATACGCAGTATTTT | CASSLEGGWDTQYF
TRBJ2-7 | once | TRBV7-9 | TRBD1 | TGTTCCAGCAGCCCAGGGACAGGGGGCGCCTACGAGCAGTACTTC | CSSSPGTGGAYEQYF
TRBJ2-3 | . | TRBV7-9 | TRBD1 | TGTTCCAGCAGCCGATGGACAGGTTCTCCCGATACGCAGTATTTT | CSSSRWTGSPDTQYF
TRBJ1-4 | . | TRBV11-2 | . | TGTGCCAGCAGCCCAGGGGAAGGCGTAGGAAAACTGTTTTTT | CASSPGEGVGKLFF
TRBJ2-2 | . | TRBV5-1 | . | TGCGCCAGCAGCTTGTATGGCAGGAACACCGGGGAGCTGTTTTTT | CASSLYGRNTGELFF
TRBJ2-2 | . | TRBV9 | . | TGTGCCAGCAGCCTGACTCTAGGGACATTGAACACCGGGGAGCTGTTTTTT | CASSLTLGTLNTGELFF
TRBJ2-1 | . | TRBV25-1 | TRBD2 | TGTGCCAGCAGTGAATCTTTGACTAGCGGAGACAATGAGCAGTTCTTC | CASSESLTSGDNEQFF
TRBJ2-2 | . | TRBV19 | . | TGTGCCAGTAGTGGGCAGGACACCGGGGAGCTGTTTTTT | CASSGQDTGELFF
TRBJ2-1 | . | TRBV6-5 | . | TGTGCCAGCAGTTACACGGCGGCTAATGAGCAGTTCTTC | CASSYTAANEQFF
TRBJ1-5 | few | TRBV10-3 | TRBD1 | TGTGCCATCAGTGCCTCGACAGGGGATGATCAGCCCCAGCATTTT | CAISASTGDDQPQHF
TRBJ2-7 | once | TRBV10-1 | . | TGCGCCAGCAGTGCAGGCTACGAGCAGTACTTC | CASSAGYEQYF
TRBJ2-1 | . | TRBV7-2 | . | TGTGCCAGCAGCTTATCTTGGAGGCAGTTCTTC | CASSLSWRQFF
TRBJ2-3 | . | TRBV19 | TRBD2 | TGTGCCAGTAGTACAACCATAGGACTAGCGGCCTTCACAGATACGCAGTATTTT | CASSTTIGLAAFTDTQYF
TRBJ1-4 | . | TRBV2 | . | TGTGCCAGCAGTGGACAGCCACCGAATGAAAAACTGTTTTTT | CASSGQPPNEKLFF
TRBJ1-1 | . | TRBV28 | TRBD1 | TGTGCCAGCAGTTTTAGGAGTGAGGGGGCTAACACTGAAGCTTTCTTT | CASSFRSEGANTEAFF
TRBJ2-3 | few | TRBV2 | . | TGTGCCAGCAAGCCACGGGAGAGCACAGATACGCAGTATTTT | CASKPRESTDTQYF
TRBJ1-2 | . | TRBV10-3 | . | TGTGCCATCAGTGAGTCGGCAGGGGCTGATGGCTACACCTTC | CAISESAGADGYTF